A selection of T cell receptor beta chains follows, all from one sample in a study of cytomegalovirus exposure and HLA in healthy donors. Here immunoSEQ multiplex PCR was the method, and the copy in TCRdb shows in-frame clones only, minus some. The sample carries 150,000 to 200,000 clones, about 80% recorded once. The sequenced sample was PBMCs. The origin of the receptors is a woman aged 18-29 years in good health and CMV-seropositive. Both conserved end residues are part of each CDR3. The order of the fields is CDR3 protein, CDR3 DNA, V gene, J gene, clone size, D gene. D genes are given only for firm matches. Size is omitted from some rows. Given values are once, few, many or a class for expanded clones.

cdr3_aa: CASSLGDRGGYEQYF; cdr3_nt: TGTGCCAGCAGCTTGGGGGACAGGGGCGGATACGAGCAGTACTTC; v_call: TRBV7-9; j_call: TRBJ2-7; clone_size: .; d_call: TRBD1
cdr3_aa: CASSQQGAVNTQYF; cdr3_nt: TGTGCCAGCAGCCAACAGGGGGCGGTGAATACGCAGTATTTT; v_call: TRBV7-9; j_call: TRBJ2-3; clone_size: .; d_call: TRBD1
cdr3_aa: CASSLYLQDYTEAFF; cdr3_nt: TGTGCCAGCAGCTTATATTTACAGGATTATACTGAAGCTTTCTTT; v_call: TRBV5-6; j_call: TRBJ1-1; clone_size: .; d_call: .
cdr3_aa: CASRGTGVSGYTF; cdr3_nt: TGTGCCAGCAGGGGGACAGGGGTATCTGGCTACACCTTC; v_call: TRBV28; j_call: TRBJ1-2; clone_size: few; d_call: TRBD1
cdr3_aa: CASSLDPGGNSPLHF; cdr3_nt: TGCGCCAGCAGCTTGGATCCAGGGGGAAATTCACCCCTCCACTTT; v_call: TRBV5-1; j_call: TRBJ1-6; clone_size: once; d_call: TRBD1
cdr3_aa: CASSLERTEAFF; cdr3_nt: TGTGCCAGCAGCTTGGAGCGGACTGAAGCTTTCTTT; v_call: TRBV5-6; j_call: TRBJ1-1; clone_size: few; d_call: .
cdr3_aa: CASSRGAGTGELFF; cdr3_nt: TGCGCCAGTTCCCGGGGGGCCGGAACCGGGGAGCTGTTTTTT; v_call: TRBV4-1; j_call: TRBJ2-2; clone_size: .; d_call: .
cdr3_aa: CASKMDPGQGFYGYTF; cdr3_nt: TGTGCCAGCAAAATGGATCCGGGACAGGGGTTCTATGGCTACACCTTC; v_call: TRBV6-4; j_call: TRBJ1-2; clone_size: .; d_call: TRBD1
cdr3_aa: CASSLLAGGETQYF; cdr3_nt: TGTGCCAGCAGTTTACTAGCGGGGGGGGAGACCCAGTACTTC; v_call: TRBV28; j_call: TRBJ2-5; clone_size: .; d_call: TRBD2
cdr3_aa: CASSLLVQTPNYGYTF; cdr3_nt: TGTGCCAGCAGCTTATTAGTTCAGACTCCGAACTATGGCTACACCTTC; v_call: TRBV7-2; j_call: TRBJ1-2; clone_size: .; d_call: .
cdr3_aa: CASSPHRGTYEQYF; cdr3_nt: TGTGCCAGCAGCCCCCACCGGGGAACCTACGAGCAGTACTTC; v_call: TRBV6-5; j_call: TRBJ2-7; clone_size: .; d_call: .
cdr3_aa: CASSLKTSGGENTQYF; cdr3_nt: TGTGCCAGCAGTTTAAAGACTAGCGGGGGGGAGAATACGCAGTATTTT; v_call: TRBV28; j_call: TRBJ2-3; clone_size: .; d_call: TRBD2
cdr3_aa: CASSQTTGVIMGEQFF; cdr3_nt: TGCGCCAGCAGCCAAACCACAGGGGTAATTATGGGCGAGCAGTTCTTC; v_call: TRBV4-1; j_call: TRBJ2-1; clone_size: .; d_call: TRBD1
cdr3_aa: CASSSDGTGANVLTF; cdr3_nt: TGCGCCAGCAGCTCGGACGGGACTGGGGCCAACGTCCTGACTTTC; v_call: TRBV5-1; j_call: TRBJ2-6; clone_size: .; d_call: .
cdr3_aa: CASSALETNTGELFF; cdr3_nt: TGTGCCAGCAGTGCGTTGGAGACGAACACCGGGGAGCTGTTTTTT; v_call: TRBV25-1; j_call: TRBJ2-2; clone_size: few; d_call: .
cdr3_aa: CASSSRPTGTGGTDTQYF; cdr3_nt: TGTGCCAGCAGCTCACGACCCACCGGGACAGGGGGCACAGATACGCAGTATTTT; v_call: TRBV7-2; j_call: TRBJ2-3; clone_size: .; d_call: TRBD1
cdr3_aa: CASSYSWQNPYGYTF; cdr3_nt: TGTGCCAGCAGTTACTCGTGGCAGAACCCATATGGCTACACCTTC; v_call: TRBV6-5; j_call: TRBJ1-2; clone_size: .; d_call: .
cdr3_aa: CASSLTGSSYEQYF; cdr3_nt: TGTGCCAGCAGCTTGACAGGGTCCTCCTACGAGCAGTACTTC; v_call: TRBV5-5; j_call: TRBJ2-7; clone_size: .; d_call: .
cdr3_aa: CASSLNRDSQYF; cdr3_nt: TGTGCCAGCAGCCTTAACCGGGACTCGCAGTATTTT; v_call: TRBV4-2; j_call: TRBJ2-3; clone_size: few; d_call: .
cdr3_aa: CASSFYRDTQYF; cdr3_nt: TGCGCCAGCAGCTTTTATCGGGATACGCAGTATTTT; v_call: TRBV5-1; j_call: TRBJ2-3; clone_size: .; d_call: .
cdr3_aa: CASKRGQGPEKLFF; cdr3_nt: TGTGCCAGCAAGAGGGGACAGGGGCCTGAAAAACTGTTTTTT; v_call: TRBV28; j_call: TRBJ1-4; clone_size: .; d_call: TRBD1
cdr3_aa: CASSTTGTEAFF; cdr3_nt: TGCGCCAGCAGCACGACAGGGACTGAAGCTTTCTTT; v_call: TRBV5-1; j_call: TRBJ1-1; clone_size: .; d_call: TRBD1
cdr3_aa: CASSGGQVGNTIYF; cdr3_nt: TGTGCCAGCAGCGGCGGGCAAGTTGGAAACACCATATATTTT; v_call: TRBV11-3; j_call: TRBJ1-3; clone_size: .; d_call: .
cdr3_aa: CASQTGTSSSYEQYF; cdr3_nt: TGCGCCAGCCAAACCGGGACTAGCTCTTCCTACGAGCAGTACTTC; v_call: TRBV5-1; j_call: TRBJ2-7; clone_size: .; d_call: TRBD2
cdr3_aa: CASSEFDRVGNEQFF; cdr3_nt: TGTGCCAGCAGTGAATTTGACAGGGTTGGCAATGAGCAGTTCTTC; v_call: TRBV6-1; j_call: TRBJ2-1; clone_size: .; d_call: TRBD1
cdr3_aa: CASLGRGYNEQFF; cdr3_nt: TGTGCCAGCCTGGGGCGGGGCTACAATGAGCAGTTCTTC; v_call: TRBV2; j_call: TRBJ2-1; clone_size: .; d_call: .
cdr3_aa: CASTTHQGWDNEQFF; cdr3_nt: TGTGCCAGTACCACCCACCAGGGGTGGGACAATGAGCAGTTCTTC; v_call: TRBV19; j_call: TRBJ2-1; clone_size: .; d_call: .
cdr3_aa: CASRGTGSEAFF; cdr3_nt: TGTGCCAGCAGGGGGACAGGGTCTGAAGCTTTCTTT; v_call: TRBV27; j_call: TRBJ1-1; clone_size: .; d_call: TRBD1
cdr3_aa: CSVKGRNNYGYTF; cdr3_nt: TGCAGCGTTAAGGGGCGGAACAACTATGGCTACACCTTC; v_call: TRBV29-1; j_call: TRBJ1-2; clone_size: .; d_call: .
cdr3_aa: CASNLGRGVTEAFF; cdr3_nt: TGCGCCAGCAATCTGGGCAGGGGGGTCACTGAAGCTTTCTTT; v_call: TRBV5-1; j_call: TRBJ1-1; clone_size: .; d_call: TRBD1
cdr3_aa: CASSLRQGRAQNIQYF; cdr3_nt: TGCGCCAGCAGCTTGCGACAGGGTAGGGCTCAAAACATTCAGTACTTC; v_call: TRBV5-1; j_call: TRBJ2-4; clone_size: .; d_call: TRBD1
cdr3_aa: CASKGYNSPLHF; cdr3_nt: TGTGCCAGCAAGGGGTATAATTCACCCCTCCACTTT; v_call: TRBV9; j_call: TRBJ1-6; clone_size: .; d_call: .
cdr3_aa: CASSYRQGAAKNIQYF; cdr3_nt: TGTGCCAGCAGCTACAGGCAGGGGGCGGCCAAAAACATTCAGTACTTC; v_call: TRBV7-2; j_call: TRBJ2-4; clone_size: .; d_call: TRBD1
cdr3_aa: CASSPEVENTDTQYF; cdr3_nt: TGTGCCAGCAGCCCCGAGGTCGAAAACACAGATACGCAGTATTTT; v_call: TRBV5-6; j_call: TRBJ2-3; clone_size: .; d_call: .
cdr3_aa: CASRGASPYGYTF; cdr3_nt: TGTGCCAGCAGGGGAGCGAGCCCCTATGGCTACACCTTC; v_call: TRBV2; j_call: TRBJ1-2; clone_size: .; d_call: .
cdr3_aa: CSSSSPQGLSSGNTIYF; cdr3_nt: TGTTCCAGCAGCTCTCCACAGGGGCTCAGCTCTGGAAACACCATATATTTT; v_call: TRBV7-9; j_call: TRBJ1-3; clone_size: once; d_call: TRBD1
cdr3_aa: CASSPVMGQGDRIRKTQYF; cdr3_nt: TGCGCCAGCAGCCCAGTTATGGGACAGGGGGACCGAATTAGGAAGACCCAGTACTTC; v_call: TRBV5-1; j_call: TRBJ2-5; clone_size: few; d_call: TRBD1
cdr3_aa: CASSLRDGVGGYNSPLHF; cdr3_nt: TGTGCCAGCAGTCTCCGGGACGGAGTAGGGGGCTATAATTCACCCCTCCACTTT; v_call: TRBV27; j_call: TRBJ1-6; clone_size: .; d_call: .
cdr3_aa: CASRQGLAGEGDTQYF; cdr3_nt: TGTGCCAGCAGGCAGGGACTAGCGGGGGAGGGAGATACGCAGTATTTT; v_call: TRBV2; j_call: TRBJ2-3; clone_size: .; d_call: TRBD2
cdr3_aa: CASSARDLQFF; cdr3_nt: TGTGCCAGCAGCGCCCGGGACTTGCAGTTCTTC; v_call: TRBV5-5; j_call: TRBJ2-1; clone_size: .; d_call: .
cdr3_aa: CASSGIQTDRAGYGYTF; cdr3_nt: TGCGCCAGCAGCGGAATCCAGACCGACAGGGCGGGGTATGGCTACACCTTC; v_call: TRBV5-1; j_call: TRBJ1-2; clone_size: .; d_call: TRBD1
cdr3_aa: CASTFTGEGYTF; cdr3_nt: TGTGCCAGTACCTTCACAGGGGAGGGCTACACCTTC; v_call: TRBV19; j_call: TRBJ1-2; clone_size: .; d_call: TRBD1
cdr3_aa: CASSLPGTGNINTQYF; cdr3_nt: TGTGCCAGCAGCTTACCCGGGACAGGGAACATCAATACGCAGTATTTT; v_call: TRBV7-3; j_call: TRBJ2-3; clone_size: .; d_call: TRBD1
cdr3_aa: CASSNNCRGACQPQHF; cdr3_nt: TGTGCCAGCAGCAACAATTGTAGGGGCGCCTGTCAGCCCCAGCATTTT; v_call: TRBV21-1; j_call: TRBJ1-5; clone_size: .; d_call: .
cdr3_aa: CASSLGARAYEQYF; cdr3_nt: TGTGCCAGCAGTTTAGGGGCCAGAGCCTACGAGCAGTACTTC; v_call: TRBV27; j_call: TRBJ2-7; clone_size: few; d_call: .
cdr3_aa: CATSRDLSGFDQPQHF; cdr3_nt: TGTGCCACCAGCAGAGATCTGTCAGGGTTTGATCAGCCCCAGCATTTT; v_call: TRBV15; j_call: TRBJ1-5; clone_size: once; d_call: .
cdr3_aa: CASSLGAGWGSPLHF; cdr3_nt: TGTGCCAGCAGCTTAGGGGCAGGGTGGGGTTCACCCCTCCACTTT; v_call: TRBV7-2; j_call: TRBJ1-6; clone_size: few; d_call: .
cdr3_aa: CASSLPGFSHIQYF; cdr3_nt: TGTGCCAGCAGCCTACCTGGGTTTAGCCACATTCAGTACTTC; v_call: TRBV4-2; j_call: TRBJ2-4; clone_size: .; d_call: .
cdr3_aa: CASSLSHAGVSGELFF; cdr3_nt: TGTGCCAGCAGCTTAAGTCACGCCGGAGTTAGCGGGGAGCTGTTTTTT; v_call: TRBV7-3; j_call: TRBJ2-2; clone_size: .; d_call: .
cdr3_aa: CASSSHSGTYNEQFF; cdr3_nt: TGCGCCAGCAGCTCCCATTCGGGGACCTACAATGAGCAGTTCTTC; v_call: TRBV4-1; j_call: TRBJ2-1; clone_size: .; d_call: .
cdr3_aa: CASSQGGVGEKLFF; cdr3_nt: TGCGCCAGCAGCCAAGGGGGGGTAGGTGAAAAACTGTTTTTT; v_call: TRBV4-3; j_call: TRBJ1-4; clone_size: few; d_call: .
cdr3_aa: CASSLGGNTEAFF; cdr3_nt: TGTGCCAGCAGTCTAGGTGGGAACACTGAAGCTTTCTTT; v_call: TRBV27; j_call: TRBJ1-1; clone_size: .; d_call: .
cdr3_aa: CASSLYPGQGDTGELFF; cdr3_nt: TGTGCCAGCAGTTTATACCCCGGACAGGGCGACACCGGGGAGCTGTTTTTT; v_call: TRBV28; j_call: TRBJ2-2; clone_size: .; d_call: TRBD1
cdr3_aa: CASSALLQPQHF; cdr3_nt: TGTGCCAGCAGCGCCCTACTCCAGCCCCAGCATTTT; v_call: TRBV6-1; j_call: TRBJ1-5; clone_size: few; d_call: .
cdr3_aa: CASSQDPGTGGPYGYTF; cdr3_nt: TGCGCCAGCAGCCAAGACCCCGGGACAGGAGGTCCCTATGGCTACACCTTC; v_call: TRBV4-1; j_call: TRBJ1-2; clone_size: .; d_call: TRBD1
cdr3_aa: CASRVQVSNQPQHF; cdr3_nt: TGTGCCAGCAGAGTACAGGTTAGCAATCAGCCCCAGCATTTT; v_call: TRBV28; j_call: TRBJ1-5; clone_size: once; d_call: .
cdr3_aa: CATSRVQDRSYEQYF; cdr3_nt: TGTGCCACCAGCAGAGTACAGGACCGATCCTACGAGCAGTACTTC; v_call: TRBV15; j_call: TRBJ2-7; clone_size: once; d_call: .
cdr3_aa: CASSRTGLTDTQYF; cdr3_nt: TGTGCCAGCAGCCGGACAGGGCTCACAGATACGCAGTATTTT; v_call: TRBV6-5; j_call: TRBJ2-3; clone_size: .; d_call: TRBD1
cdr3_aa: CASSSGYGYTF; cdr3_nt: TGTGCCAGCAGTAGCGGGTATGGCTACACCTTC; v_call: TRBV6-5; j_call: TRBJ1-2; clone_size: .; d_call: .
cdr3_aa: CATSRDRGMVGLYGYTF; cdr3_nt: TGTGCCACCAGCAGAGACAGGGGGATGGTGGGCCTCTATGGCTACACCTTC; v_call: TRBV15; j_call: TRBJ1-2; clone_size: .; d_call: TRBD1